The 21 T cell receptor beta chains below all came from one sample that was sequenced in a study of blood T cells in healthy people across ages. Combining a sample-barcoded 5' primer with a J-beta primer mix, a second PCR ran for about 7 to 11 cycles. TCRdb redid the calling of the 5' RACE reads with MiXCR, one entry per CDR3 protein. The sample lists 850,000 to 1,000,000 distinct CDR3 sequences; about 48% were seen once. The sample taken for sequencing was blood. Receptors were obtained from a man aged 30-40 years in good health.

At least ten counts were recorded for this clonotype. This chain connects TRBV29-1 to TRBJ2-5; D gene uncertain. The V end was cut by 8 bases, the J end by 3 bases, with 7 bases between. CDR1 is SQVTM and CDR2 is ANQGSEA in the germline V gene. This CDR3 region has 10 residues. The CDR3 is CSSWKETQYF. The CDR3 DNA reads TGCAGCTCTTGGAAAGAGACCCAGTACTTC.

V usage is TRBV20-1 and J usage is TRBJ2-5; the D call may be TRBD1 or TRBD2 (5 bases each). Germline loops: CDR1 DFQATT, CDR2 SNEGSKA (reference sequence). V dropped 2 bases and J dropped 4 bases, with 11 bases sitting between them. CDR3 length equals 13 residues. CDR3 loop: CSARPLGGETQYF. The DNA for the CDR3 is TGCAGTGCTAGACCACTTGGGGGAGAGACCCAGTACTTC.

V is TRBV20-1 and J is TRBJ1-2; unclear D gene. Germline loops: CDR1 DFQATT, CDR2 SNEGSKA (reference sequence). The CDR3 sequence is 16 residues long. The V end lost 1 base, the J end lost 4 bases, and 19 bases lay between the germline ends. In nucleotides, the CDR3 is TGCAGTGCTAGAGCCGCGGCGGCGGGTCGAGGCTATGGCTACACCTTC. This codes for CSARAAAAGRGYGYTF.

The rearrangement joins TRBV12-3 or TRBV12-4 to TRBJ1-2, with 9 bases aligning to TRBD1. The CDR3 has 14 amino acids. With 1 base clipped from V and 7 bases from J, the junction kept 4 bases outside the gene matches. The CDR3 here is CASSLVLQGAGYTF. As DNA, the CDR3 is TGTGCCAGCAGTTTAGTTTTACAGGGGGCTGGCTACACCTTC.

The chain links TRBV9 to TRBJ2-7; maybe TRBD2 (5 bases). Judging by the DNA end, TRBJ2-5 fits better; the J call may be wrong. Germline-derived CDR1 and CDR2 are SGDLS and YYNGEE. This CDR3 spans 15 amino acids. The CDR3 nucleotides read TGTGCCAGCAGCGTACTTGGTGGGAGTTTGGAGACCCAGTACTTC. Translated: CASSVLGGSLETQYF.

The V and J genes are TRBV6-5 and TRBJ1-6; possible D gene TRBD1, 5 bases. The CDR3 is 14 amino acids. CDR1 and CDR2 from the germline V gene are MNHEY and SVGAGI. Trimming cost V 2 bases and J 12 bases, with 14 bases left between them. CDR3 amino acids: CASSYGKLGGPLHF. CDR3 bases: TGTGCCAGCAGTTACGGGAAGCTTGGGGGACCCCTCCACTTT.

The V and J genes are TRBV20-1 and TRBJ2-4; D is tentatively TRBD1 or TRBD2 (6 bases each). Germline V gene lookup returns CDR1 DFQATT and CDR2 SNEGSKA (reference sequence). CDR3 length: 15 amino acids. Trimming shortened V by 6 bases and J by 0 bases, and 15 bases separated the two germline ends. CDR3 coding DNA: TGCAGTGCGACCCGGGGGCCATCAGCCAAAAACATTCAGTACTTC. Translation: CSATRGPSAKNIQYF.

The gene calls are TRBV5-6 and TRBJ2-3; D is ambiguous. Trimming left V 1 base short and J 1 base short, with 10 bases between. The CDR3 is made up of 15 amino acids. CDR1 and CDR2 (germline): SGHDT, YYEEEE. The CDR3: CASSLMVPGTDTQYF. CDR3 nucleotides: TGTGCCAGCAGCTTGATGGTTCCCGGCACAGATACGCAGTATTTT.

The chain recombines TRBV20-1 with TRBJ1-3, with 7 bases that match TRBD1. V lost 6 bases and J lost 3; bases outside the gene matches: 11. The CDR3 spans 15 residues. Germline values: CDR1 DFQATT, CDR2 SNEGSKA (reference sequence). In nucleotides, the CDR3 is TGCAGTGCACAGGGACAGCAGCATGGTGGAAACACCATATATTTT. It specifies CSAQGQQHGGNTIYF.

The chain links TRBV20-1 to TRBJ1-5, with no clear D. Trimming removed 4 bases from V and 2 bases from J, with 6 bases in between. The V gene's germline CDR1 is DFQATT and CDR2 SNEGSKA (reference sequence). This CDR3 is built from 12 residues. The CDR3 sequence is CSATSGNQPQHF. CDR3 DNA sequence: TGCAGTGCTACTTCGGGCAATCAGCCCCAGCATTTT.

The J gene is TRBJ2-7, the V gene TRBV5-1, with TRBD1 identical over 7 bases. CDR3 length equals 17 residues. CDR1 is SGHRS and CDR2 is YFSETQ in the germline V gene. V trimming: 3 bases; J trimming: 2 bases; junction bases outside the gene matches: 14. DNA for the CDR3: TGCGCCAGCAGCTCGAGACCCTTGGGACAGAGCGCCTACGAGCAGTACTTC. This encodes CASSSRPLGQSAYEQYF.

This clonotype was observed many times. This rearrangement joins TRBV20-1 to TRBJ2-3; D ambiguous. Germline V gene lookup returns CDR1 DFQATT and CDR2 SNEGSKA (reference sequence). The V and J ends lost 1 base and 3 bases respectively, with 8 bases between them. The CDR3 has 13 amino acids. CDR3 bases: TGCAGTGCTAGAGGGTCGATAACAGATACGCAGTATTTT. The encoded protein is CSARGSITDTQYF.

The chain carries TRBV29-1 and TRBJ1-2; 7 bases agree with TRBD1. Looked up from germline, CDR1 is SQVTM and CDR2 is ANQGSEA. V shed 3 bases and J 8 bases; nucleotides not matched to a gene: 6. The CDR3 extends over 12 amino acids. The CDR3 region has the DNA TGCAGCGTTGAGGCCAGGGGGGAAGGCTACACCTTC. As protein: CSVEARGEGYTF.

This clonotype was counted once. The V and J genes are TRBV6-5 and TRBJ1-5; TRBD1 might be the D (5 bases). CDR1 MNHEY and CDR2 SVGAGI come from the germline V gene. The CDR3 is 16 amino acids. Trimming pared 6 bases from V and 5 bases from J, leaving 20 bases between. CDR3 DNA sequence: TGTGCCAGCAGCAACCGGCGTCCGGGGACTCATCAGCCCCAGCATTTT. Its translation: CASSNRRPGTHQPQHF.

The genes are TRBV7-9 and TRBJ2-1; D may be TRBD1 (6 bases). In germline, CDR1 is SEHNR, CDR2 FQNEAQ (reference sequence). V was clipped by 2 bases and J by 8 bases, with 13 bases between them. This CDR3 is built from 14 residues. This CDR3 reads CASSLRAGADEQFF. CDR3 DNA: TGTGCCAGCAGCTTAAGAGCAGGGGCAGATGAGCAGTTCTTC. The entire variable domain, with the rest obtained from reference TRBV7-9 and TRBJ2-1, is as follows: DTGVSQNPRHKITKRGQNVTFRCDPISEHNRLYWYRQTLGQGPEFLTYFQNEAQLEKSRLLSDRFSAERPKGSFSTLEIQRTEQGDSAMYLCASSLRAGADEQFFGPGTRLTVL.

The chain joins TRBV6-1 to TRBJ2-3, with D tentatively TRBD1 (5 bases). Trimming pared 9 bases from V and 5 bases from J, leaving 12 bases between. CDR3 length: 12 residues. Germline-derived CDR1 and CDR2 are MNHNS and SASEGT. CDR3 in DNA: TGTGCCAGGCTGAACCAGGGAGATACGCAGTATTTT. This gives the protein CARLNQGDTQYF.

In its sample, this clonotype was seen once. The genes are TRBV14 and TRBJ1-2; maybe TRBD1 (6 bases). The CDR3 has 17 amino acids. Trimming stripped 0 bases from V and 3 bases from J, with 17 bases between. Germline CDR1 and CDR2: SGHDN and FVKESK. For the CDR3, the DNA is TGTGCCAGCAGCCAAGATTCGGGTCCGGGACACTACTATGGCTACACCTTC. As protein: CASSQDSGPGHYYGYTF. The variable domain in full, completed from reference TRBV14 and TRBJ1-2, reads EAGVTQFPSHSVIEKGQTVTLRCDPISGHDNLYWYRRVMGKEIKFLLHFVKESKQDESGMPNNRFLAERTGGTYSTLKVQPAELEDSGVYFCASSQDSGPGHYYGYTFGSGTRLTVV.

This clonotype was counted a few times. The rearrangement uses TRBV11-2 and TRBJ2-5, with 9 nucleotides matching TRBD1. The V gene's germline CDR1 is SGHAT and CDR2 FQNNGV. CDR3 length equals 19 residues. Trimming at V came to 1 base and at J to 1 base, leaving 13 bases not matched to a gene. The CDR3 reads CASSLGVLGQGRIQETQYF. CDR3 in DNA: TGTGCCAGCAGCTTAGGTGTTTTAGGACAGGGGCGAATCCAAGAGACCCAGTACTTC.

The CDR3 sequence is CSAILRIAAGIHNEQFF. DNA of the CDR3: TGCAGTGCTATCCTCCGAATTGCGGCCGGAATTCACAATGAGCAGTTCTTC. The chain uses TRBV20-1 and TRBJ2-1, with D uncertain. The germline V gene has CDR1 DFQATT and CDR2 SNEGSKA (reference sequence). The V gene lost 4 bases and the J gene lost 5 bases, with 24 bases spanning the gap. The CDR3 contains 17 residues.

This clonotype showed up just a few times. The rearrangement joins TRBV20-1 to TRBJ2-7; no clear D gene. The CDR3 is 11 residues long. Per germline, CDR1 DFQATT and CDR2 SNEGSKA (reference sequence). V gave up 7 bases and J gave up 0 bases, with 7 bases separating them. The CDR3 reads CSVPISYEQYF. CDR3 bases: TGCAGTGTCCCGATCTCCTACGAGCAGTACTTC.

The chain joins TRBV7-2 to TRBJ2-3; no firm D call. CDR1 SGHTA and CDR2 FQGNSA come from the germline V gene. CDR3 length: 16 amino acids. Trimming removed 1 base at V and 6 bases at J, with 17 bases between. CDR3 nucleotides: TGTGCCAGCAGCTTAGAGCTGGCTAGAGGTTTGGATACGCAGTATTTT. Encoded protein: CASSLELARGLDTQYF.